This is a list of T cell receptor beta chains from one sample in a study of cytomegalovirus exposure and HLA in healthy donors. The data were produced by immunoSEQ multiplex PCR, yet TCRdb's version contains in-frame clones alone and is incomplete. Found here are roughly 330,000 clones, about 85% of them singletons; the top ten hold more than 0.9%. What was sequenced was PBMCs. The origin of the receptors is a woman aged 30 to 39 in good health and CMV-seropositive. Both conserved end residues are part of each CDR3.

j_call	v_call	cdr3_aa
TRBJ1-2	TRBV5-1	CASLPWTGSSGYTF
TRBJ2-1	TRBV5-1	CASSLSLAGDEQFF
TRBJ1-2	TRBV28	CASSEQRGYGYTF
TRBJ2-1	TRBV29-1	CSVATGTSYNEQFF
TRBJ1-2	TRBV28	CASIRQGFHGYTF
TRBJ2-2	TRBV28	CASTPRVATGELFF
TRBJ1-5	TRBV6-1	CASSENGIQPQHF
TRBJ2-3	TRBV5-6	CASSLELAGGTDTQYF
TRBJ2-3	TRBV4-3	CASSQGLSQGSGDTQYF
TRBJ1-2	TRBV6-5	CASRGGFGYGYTF
TRBJ2-1	TRBV15	CATSRDREDEQFF
TRBJ2-1	TRBV7-2	CASSPPRPLMNNEQFF
TRBJ2-5	TRBV2	CATIGQGQETQYF
TRBJ2-7	TRBV6-1	CASSEDGLALGYEQYF
TRBJ2-7	TRBV29-1	CSVEVGDQGYEQYF
TRBJ1-5	TRBV20-1	CSAMGEQPQHF
TRBJ2-1	TRBV9	CASSVAGGLNEQFF
TRBJ2-7	TRBV7-2	CASSASGGAYEQYF
TRBJ2-3	TRBV7-9	CASSLAGWGNTQYF
TRBJ2-7	TRBV6-5	CASSYSGGAFHEQYF
TRBJ1-4	TRBV9	CASSPRIGANEKLFF
TRBJ1-1	TRBV25-1	CASSEYKGEAFF
TRBJ2-7	TRBV4-1	CASSLSLGYEQYF
TRBJ2-1	TRBV11-3	CASSLYSGAVNEQFF
TRBJ2-1	TRBV27	CASSFQAGGLGNEQFF
TRBJ2-5	TRBV2	CASSGTNFETQYF
TRBJ1-1	TRBV7-2	CASSSSAPITEAFF
TRBJ1-5	TRBV2	CASEGALGNQPQHF
TRBJ2-1	TRBV4-3	CASSQGLAGGWEQFF
TRBJ1-1	TRBV9	CASSVKGANTEAFF
TRBJ1-1	TRBV27	CASSLGGWGTEAFF
TRBJ2-2	TRBV5-6	CASSLGVPGELFF
TRBJ1-5	TRBV27	CASSRRRTGEGQPQHF
TRBJ1-2	TRBV6-6	CASKTGGHYGYTF
TRBJ1-1	TRBV12-5	CASGLVNSREVPEAFF
TRBJ2-7	TRBV5-1	CASSLEVRSSYEQYF
TRBJ2-2	TRBV6-5	CASSFGQGANTGELFF
TRBJ1-5	TRBV5-6	CASSLRVLAGLNQPQHF
TRBJ2-1	TRBV4-1	CASSLDDPAYNEQFF
TRBJ2-1	TRBV6-5	CASSSSGDYNEQFF
TRBJ2-7	TRBV30	CAWKRRADILHEQYF
TRBJ1-1	TRBV9	CASSVGLDRDGDFF
TRBJ1-6	TRBV18	CASSVGSAGGSPLHF
TRBJ2-7	TRBV7-3	CASSPTRGYEQYF
TRBJ2-7	TRBV9	CASSVEYYSYEQYF
TRBJ1-2	TRBV30	CARWDRPAGYTF
TRBJ1-1	TRBV10-3	CAIRQPLNTEAFF
TRBJ2-7	TRBV5-5	CASSQGLAGSYEQYF
TRBJ1-1	TRBV6-1	CASSEATGGHTEAFF
TRBJ2-1	TRBV11-2	CASSLGLSVHNEQFF
TRBJ2-1	TRBV6-5	CASSSDSGISYNEQFF